The 2 T cell receptor beta chains presented below share a single source sample, sequenced in a study of CD8+CD57+ T cells in acquired aplastic anemia. Patients picked for sequencing had shown CD8+CD57+ cell expansion detected by flow cytometry. Profiling of TCR beta VDJ combinations and CDR3 sequences used genomic DNA as template. TCRdb re-derived calls from the reads in MiXCR, one entry per CDR3 protein. The sample lists under 500,000 distinct CDR3 sequences; under 40% were seen once. The sequencing sample was made of sorted CD4+, CD8+, or CD8+CD57+ T cells (not recorded which) from PBMCs. These receptors originate from a human donor with aplastic anemia.

The chain links TRBV5-1 to TRBJ2-7, with 9 bases aligning to TRBD1. Germline values: CDR1 SGHRS, CDR2 YFSETQ. The CDR3 is 15 residues long. With 2 bases clipped from V and 4 bases from J, the junction kept 7 bases outside the gene matches. The CDR3 coding sequence is TGCGCCAGCAGCTTAGAGACAGGGGGTAGGTACGAGCAGTACTTC. It encodes CASSLETGGRYEQYF. The full variable domain, in which reference TRBV5-1 and TRBJ2-7 provide the parts outside the CDR3, is KAGVTQTPRYLIKTRGQQVTLSCSPISGHRSVSWYQQTPGQGLQFLFEYFSETQRNKGNFPGRFSGRQFSNSRSEMNVSTLELGDSALYLCASSLETGGRYEQYFGPGTRLTVT.

The rearrangement uses TRBV7-3 and TRBJ1-3, with TRBD1 matching 9 bases. This CDR3 spans 15 amino acids. Per the germline V gene, CDR1 is SGHTA and CDR2 is FQGTGA. J gave up 4 bases and V 6 bases, and 7 bases lay outside the gene matches. The CDR3 region is CASRTTGGVGNTIYF. Written as DNA, the CDR3 is TGTGCCAGCAGAACCACAGGGGGCGTCGGAAACACCATATATTTT.